This T cell receptor beta chain came from a study of breast tumors, draining lymph nodes, adjacent tissues. Notes on the study in general: Data fit most tumor T cells coming from lymph node, expanding in tumor.

Axillary draining lymph nodes of breast cancer patients supplied the node samples. TCRdb re-analysed the multiplex PCR reads in MiXCR, keeping a single row per CDR3 protein. The repertoire holds roughly 260,000 distinct CDR3 sequences, with around 30% as singletons. V was clipped by 4 bases and J by 3 bases, with 16 bases between them. The CDR3 is 16 residues long. The table lists this clonotype with many counts. Its antigen is unidentified. J is TRBJ1-3 and V is TRBV12-3 or TRBV12-4; D may be TRBD1 (5 bases). The sample taken for sequencing was axillary lymph node tissue. This sequence originates from a female donor with breast cancer. Some clones in this sample may be carry-over from other donors' samples. The CDR3 DNA sequence: TGTGCCAGCAGTTCACATAGACAGTCCCGTGGAAACACCATATATTTT. Translated, it gives CASSSHRQSRGNTIYF.